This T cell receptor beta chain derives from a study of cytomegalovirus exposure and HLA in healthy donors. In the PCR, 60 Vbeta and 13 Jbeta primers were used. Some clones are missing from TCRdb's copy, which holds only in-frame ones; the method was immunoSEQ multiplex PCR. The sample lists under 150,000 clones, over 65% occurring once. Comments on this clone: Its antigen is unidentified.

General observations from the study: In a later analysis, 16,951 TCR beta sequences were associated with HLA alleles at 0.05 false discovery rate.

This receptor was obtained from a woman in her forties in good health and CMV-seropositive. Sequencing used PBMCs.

CDR3 bases: TGTGCCAGCAGCTTCCCCCGTACCGGGGGGGCGAACACCGGGGAGCTGTTTTTT. Translation: CASSFPRTGGANTGELFF. The rearrangement joins TRBV7-8 to TRBJ2-2, with 8 bases aligning to TRBD2. V shed 3 bases and J 0 bases; nucleotides not matched to a gene: 9. Germline V gene sequence: CDR1 SGHVS, CDR2 FQNEAQ. This CDR3 has 18 amino acids.